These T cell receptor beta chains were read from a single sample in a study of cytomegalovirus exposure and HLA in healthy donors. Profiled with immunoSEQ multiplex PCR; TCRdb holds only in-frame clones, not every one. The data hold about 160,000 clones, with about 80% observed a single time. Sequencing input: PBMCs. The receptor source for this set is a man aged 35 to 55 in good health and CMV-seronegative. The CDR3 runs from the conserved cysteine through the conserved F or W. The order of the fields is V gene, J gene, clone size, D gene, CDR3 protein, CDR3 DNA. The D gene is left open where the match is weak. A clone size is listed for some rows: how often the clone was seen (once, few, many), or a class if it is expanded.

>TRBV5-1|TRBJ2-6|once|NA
CASSLRHLQGAGANGLTF
TGCGCCAGCAGCTTGCGGCATCTGCAAGGGGCTGGGGCCAACGGCCTGACTTTC
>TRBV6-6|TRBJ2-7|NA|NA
CASTLRTVGATYEQYF
TGTGCCAGCACCCTCAGGACAGTGGGGGCCACCTACGAGCAGTACTTC
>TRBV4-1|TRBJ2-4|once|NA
CASSLGTTTGAKNIQYF
TGCGCCAGCAGCCTCGGGACAACAACGGGAGCCAAAAACATTCAGTACTTC
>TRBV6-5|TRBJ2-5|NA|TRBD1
CASSDRVETQYF
TGTGCCAGCAGTGACAGGGTCGAGACCCAGTACTTC
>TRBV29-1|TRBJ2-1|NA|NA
CSVVAAVDEQFF
TGCAGCGTTGTGGCAGCGGTGGATGAGCAGTTCTTC
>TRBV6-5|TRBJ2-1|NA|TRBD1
CASAQFPGGLSEQFF
TGTGCCAGCGCGCAATTCCCAGGGGGCTTGAGTGAGCAGTTCTTC
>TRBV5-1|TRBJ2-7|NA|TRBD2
CASSPTVRGTSGRAHSYEQYF
TGCGCCAGCAGCCCCACTGTCAGAGGGACTAGCGGGAGGGCCCACAGCTACGAGCAGTACTTC
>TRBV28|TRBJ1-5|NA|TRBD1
CASSQTGDRGSQPQHF
TGTGCCAGCAGTCAGACAGGGGACCGGGGTAGTCAGCCCCAGCATTTT
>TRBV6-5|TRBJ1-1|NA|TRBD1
CASSYRGQGGTEAFF
TGTGCCAGCAGTTATAGAGGACAGGGAGGGACTGAAGCTTTCTTT
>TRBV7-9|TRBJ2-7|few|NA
CASSLEGLMAHEQYF
TGTGCCAGCAGCTTAGAGGGACTTATGGCCCACGAGCAGTACTTC
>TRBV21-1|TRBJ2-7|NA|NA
CASSSITGYEQYF
TGTGCCAGCAGCAGTATCACAGGGTACGAGCAGTACTTC
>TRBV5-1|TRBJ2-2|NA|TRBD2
CASSTPASGSRNNGELFF
TGCGCCAGCAGCACCCCCGCTAGCGGGAGTCGGAACAACGGGGAGCTGTTTTTT
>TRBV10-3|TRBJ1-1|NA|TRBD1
CAIRTAGGSWLEAFF
TGTGCCATCAGGACGGCAGGGGGTAGCTGGCTTGAAGCTTTCTTT
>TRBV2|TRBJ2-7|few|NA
CAGSRDISYEQYF
TGTGCCGGATCCCGGGACATATCCTACGAGCAGTACTTC
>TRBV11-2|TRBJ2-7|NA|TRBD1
CASRTTGGSYEQYF
TGTGCCAGCAGAACAACAGGGGGATCCTACGAGCAGTACTTC
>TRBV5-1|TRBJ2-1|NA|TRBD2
CASSLNPGTSGSEQFF
TGCGCCAGCAGCTTAAACCCCGGGACTAGCGGATCCGAGCAGTTCTTC
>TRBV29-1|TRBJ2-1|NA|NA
CSVGTNEQFF
TGCAGCGTTGGAACTAATGAGCAGTTCTTC
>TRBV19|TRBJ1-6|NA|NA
CASEGGSSYNSPLHF
TGTGCCAGTGAAGGCGGGAGCTCCTATAATTCACCCCTCCACTTT
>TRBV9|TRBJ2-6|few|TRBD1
CASSVATGGSGANGLTF
TGTGCCAGCAGCGTAGCGACAGGGGGCTCTGGGGCCAACGGCCTGACTTTC
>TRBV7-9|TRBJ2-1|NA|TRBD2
CASSFLGGEKFF
TGTGCCAGCAGCTTTCTGGGGGGGGAGAAGTTCTTC
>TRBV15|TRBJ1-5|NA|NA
CATSSTTMDSLNQPQHF
TGTGCCACCAGCAGTACCACAATGGACAGCCTTAATCAGCCCCAGCATTTT
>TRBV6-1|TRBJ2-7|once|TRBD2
CASSEAGGSSGYEQYF
TGTGCCAGCAGTGAAGCAGGCGGGAGTTCCGGATACGAGCAGTACTTC
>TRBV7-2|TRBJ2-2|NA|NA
CASSLPGSTTGELFF
TGTGCCAGCAGCCTTCCGGGGTCCACCACCGGGGAGCTGTTTTTT
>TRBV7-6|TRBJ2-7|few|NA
CASSSLSGQYEQYF
TGTGCCAGCAGCTCTCTTAGTGGACAGTACGAGCAGTACTTC
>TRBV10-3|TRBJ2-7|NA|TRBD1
CAISERTGLSYEQYF
TGTGCCATCAGTGAGAGGACAGGCTTATCCTACGAGCAGTACTTC
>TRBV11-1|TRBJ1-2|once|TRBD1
CASSFPGQGMRGYTF
TGTGCCAGCAGCTTCCCGGGACAGGGTATGCGTGGCTACACCTTC
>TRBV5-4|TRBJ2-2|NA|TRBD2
CASSLSGRQTGELFF
TGTGCCAGCAGCTTGAGCGGGAGACAAACCGGGGAGCTGTTTTTT
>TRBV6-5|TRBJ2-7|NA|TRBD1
CASRYSGQGARQYF
TGTGCCAGCAGGTACTCGGGACAGGGGGCTCGGCAGTACTTC
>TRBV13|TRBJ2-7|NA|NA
CASSLGRGSVYEQYF
TGTGCCAGCAGCTTAGGTAGGGGGTCGGTCTACGAGCAGTACTTC
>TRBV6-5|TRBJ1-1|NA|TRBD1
CASSRDRVKAFF
TGTGCCAGCAGTCGGGACAGGGTAAAAGCTTTCTTT
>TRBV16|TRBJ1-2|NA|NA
CASSQFRGTQGGTF
TGTGCCAGCAGCCAATTTAGGGGAACACAGGGCGGCACCTTC
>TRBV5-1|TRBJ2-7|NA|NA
CASSLTNSYEQYF
TGCGCCAGCAGCTTGACTAATTCCTACGAGCAGTACTTC
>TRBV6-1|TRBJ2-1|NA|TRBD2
CASSKIAGDNEQFF
TGTGCCAGCAGTAAAATAGCGGGAGACAATGAGCAGTTCTTC
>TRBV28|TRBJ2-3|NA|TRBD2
CASSLRTRETQYF
TGTGCCAGCAGTTTAAGGACTAGAGAAACGCAGTATTTT
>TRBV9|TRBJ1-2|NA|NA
CASSATGTGLYGYTF
TGTGCCAGCAGCGCAACCGGGACGGGACTCTATGGCTACACCTTC
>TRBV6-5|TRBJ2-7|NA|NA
CASSSTRSYEQYF
TGTGCCAGCAGTTCGACCAGGTCCTACGAGCAGTACTTC
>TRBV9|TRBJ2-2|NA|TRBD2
CASSFSGRNTGELFF
TGTGCCAGCAGCTTCAGCGGGAGGAACACCGGGGAGCTGTTTTTT
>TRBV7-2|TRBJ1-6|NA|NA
CASSLRTEHSPLHF
TGTGCCAGCAGCTTACGGACAGAGCATTCACCCCTCCACTTT
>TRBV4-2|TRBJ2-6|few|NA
CASSQSTGVPGANVLTF
TGTGCCAGCAGCCAGTCAACAGGAGTGCCTGGGGCCAACGTCCTGACTTTC
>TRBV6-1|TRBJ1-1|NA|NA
CASSGTGIISLNTEAFF
TGTGCCAGCAGTGGTACAGGGATAATTTCCCTGAACACTGAAGCTTTCTTT
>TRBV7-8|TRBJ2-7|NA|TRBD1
CASSLAGGRGLYEQYF
TGTGCCAGCAGCTTAGCGGGTGGCAGGGGGCTCTACGAGCAGTACTTC
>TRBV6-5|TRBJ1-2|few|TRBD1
CASRKSRGWIRNTF
TGTGCCAGCAGAAAGTCCAGGGGGTGGATCCGTAACACCTTC
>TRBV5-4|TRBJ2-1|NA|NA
CASSLVSTGVGEQFF
TGTGCCAGCAGCTTGGTTTCAACGGGAGTGGGTGAGCAGTTCTTC
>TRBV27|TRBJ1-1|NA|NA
CASSLLRGVEAFF
TGTGCCAGCAGTTTACTTCGGGGAGTTGAAGCTTTCTTT
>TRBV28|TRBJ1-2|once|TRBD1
CATLQGGRGDGYTF
TGTGCCACCTTACAAGGTGGCAGGGGGGACGGCTACACCTTC
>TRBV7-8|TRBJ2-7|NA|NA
CASSLGPGGYEQYF
TGTGCCAGCAGCTTAGGTCCAGGAGGATACGAGCAGTACTTC